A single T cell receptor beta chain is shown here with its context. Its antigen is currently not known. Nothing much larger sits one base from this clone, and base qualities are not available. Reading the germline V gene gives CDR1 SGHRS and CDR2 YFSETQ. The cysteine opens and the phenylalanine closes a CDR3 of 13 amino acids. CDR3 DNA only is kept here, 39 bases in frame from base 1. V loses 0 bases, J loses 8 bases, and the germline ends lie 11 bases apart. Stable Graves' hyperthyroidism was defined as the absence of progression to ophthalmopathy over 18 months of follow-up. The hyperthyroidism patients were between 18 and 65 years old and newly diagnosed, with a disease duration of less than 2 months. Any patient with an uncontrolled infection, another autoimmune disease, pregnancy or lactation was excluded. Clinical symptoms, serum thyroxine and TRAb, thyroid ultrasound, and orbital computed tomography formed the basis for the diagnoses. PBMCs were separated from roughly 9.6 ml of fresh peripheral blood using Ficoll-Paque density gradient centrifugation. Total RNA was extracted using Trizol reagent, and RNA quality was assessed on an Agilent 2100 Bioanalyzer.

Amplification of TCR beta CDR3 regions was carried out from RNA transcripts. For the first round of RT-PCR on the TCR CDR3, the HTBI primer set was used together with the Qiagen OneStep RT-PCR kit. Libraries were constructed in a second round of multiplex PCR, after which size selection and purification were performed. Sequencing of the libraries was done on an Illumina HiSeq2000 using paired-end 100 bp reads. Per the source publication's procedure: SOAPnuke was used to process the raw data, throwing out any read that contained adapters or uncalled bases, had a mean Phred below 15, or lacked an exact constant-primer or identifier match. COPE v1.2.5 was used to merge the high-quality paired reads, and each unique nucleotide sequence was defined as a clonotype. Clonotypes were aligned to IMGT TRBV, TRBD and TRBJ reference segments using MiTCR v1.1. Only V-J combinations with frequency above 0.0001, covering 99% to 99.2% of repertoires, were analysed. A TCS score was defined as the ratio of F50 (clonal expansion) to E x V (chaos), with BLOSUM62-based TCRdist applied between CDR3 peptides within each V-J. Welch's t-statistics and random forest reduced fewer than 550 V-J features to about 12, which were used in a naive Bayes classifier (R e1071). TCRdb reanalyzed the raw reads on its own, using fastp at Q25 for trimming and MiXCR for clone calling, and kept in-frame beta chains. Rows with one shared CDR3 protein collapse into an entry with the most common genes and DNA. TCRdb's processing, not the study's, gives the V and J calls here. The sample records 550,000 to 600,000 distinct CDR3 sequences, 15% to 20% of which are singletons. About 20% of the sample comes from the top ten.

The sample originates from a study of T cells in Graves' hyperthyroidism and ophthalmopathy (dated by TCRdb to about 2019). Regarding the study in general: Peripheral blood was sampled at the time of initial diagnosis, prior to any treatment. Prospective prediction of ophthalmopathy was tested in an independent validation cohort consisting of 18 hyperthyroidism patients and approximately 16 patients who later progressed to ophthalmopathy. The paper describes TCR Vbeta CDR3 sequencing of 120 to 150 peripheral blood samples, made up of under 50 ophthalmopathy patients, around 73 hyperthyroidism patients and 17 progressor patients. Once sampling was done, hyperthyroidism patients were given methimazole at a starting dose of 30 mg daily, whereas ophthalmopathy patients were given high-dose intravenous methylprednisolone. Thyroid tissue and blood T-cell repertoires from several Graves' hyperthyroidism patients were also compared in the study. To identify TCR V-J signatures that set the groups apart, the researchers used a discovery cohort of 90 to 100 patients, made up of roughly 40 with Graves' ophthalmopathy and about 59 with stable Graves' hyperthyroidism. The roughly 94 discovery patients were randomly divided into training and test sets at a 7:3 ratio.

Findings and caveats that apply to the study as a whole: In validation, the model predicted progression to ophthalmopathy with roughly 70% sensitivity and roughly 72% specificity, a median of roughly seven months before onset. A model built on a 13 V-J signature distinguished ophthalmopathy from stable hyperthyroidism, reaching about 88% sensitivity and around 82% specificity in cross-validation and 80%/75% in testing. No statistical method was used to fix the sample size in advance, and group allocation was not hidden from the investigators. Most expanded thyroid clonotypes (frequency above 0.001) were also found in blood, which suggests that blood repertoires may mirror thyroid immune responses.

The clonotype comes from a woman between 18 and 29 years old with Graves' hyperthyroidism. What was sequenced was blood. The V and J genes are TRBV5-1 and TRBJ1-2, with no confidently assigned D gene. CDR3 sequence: CASSLEWSQGYTF. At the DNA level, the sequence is TGCGCCAGCAGCTTGGAATGGAGTCAGGGCTACACCTTC.